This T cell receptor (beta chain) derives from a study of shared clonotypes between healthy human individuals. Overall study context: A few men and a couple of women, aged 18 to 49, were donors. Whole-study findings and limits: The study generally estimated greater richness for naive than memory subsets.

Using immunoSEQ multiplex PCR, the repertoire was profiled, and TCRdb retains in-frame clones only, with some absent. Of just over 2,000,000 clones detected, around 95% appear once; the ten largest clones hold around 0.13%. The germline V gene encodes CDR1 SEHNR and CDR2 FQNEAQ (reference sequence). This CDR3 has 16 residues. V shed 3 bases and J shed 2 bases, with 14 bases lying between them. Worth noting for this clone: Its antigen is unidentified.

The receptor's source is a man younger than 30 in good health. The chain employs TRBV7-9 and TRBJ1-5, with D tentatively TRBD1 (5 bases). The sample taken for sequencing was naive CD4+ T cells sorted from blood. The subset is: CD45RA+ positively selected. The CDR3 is CASSFALPRGNQPQHF. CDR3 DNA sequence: TGTGCCAGCAGCTTTGCCCTCCCCAGGGGCAATCAGCCCCAGCATTTT.